These T cell receptor beta chains were read from a single sample in a study of shared clonotypes between healthy human individuals. The data were produced by immunoSEQ multiplex PCR, yet TCRdb's version contains in-frame clones alone and is incomplete. This repertoire shows some 200,000 clones, roughly 91% found once; its top ten account for 0.067%. Sequences were obtained from naive CD4+ T cells sorted from blood. The receptors derive from a young woman in good health. Both conserved end residues are part of each CDR3. A D gene is named only where the DNA matches it firmly. For some rows the clone size is stated as once, few or many, or as a class when expanded; others skip it.

>TRBV2|-|-|TRBJ2-7
TGTGCCAGCTCGACTAGAGACGAGCAGTACTTC
CASSTRDEQYF
>TRBV15|-|once|TRBJ2-7
TGTGCCACCAGCAGGGGCGGGGAATATGGGGAGCAGTACTTC
CATSRGGEYGEQYF
>TRBV27|TRBD1|-|TRBJ2-7
TGTGCCAGCAGGGAAGGGACAGGGTCTTTCTACGAGCAGTACTTC
CASREGTGSFYEQYF
>TRBV20-1|-|few|TRBJ1-1
TGCAGTGCTACAGGGCGCACTGAAGCTTTCTTT
CSATGRTEAFF
>TRBV18|TRBD2|-|TRBJ2-5
TGTGCCAGCTCACTCAGACTAGCGGGAGTACACGAGACCCAGTACTTC
CASSLRLAGVHETQYF
>TRBV2|TRBD1|-|TRBJ1-3
TGTGCCAGCAGGATAGATAGAACAGGGGACAGCTCTGGAAACACCATATATTTT
CASRIDRTGDSSGNTIYF
>TRBV9|-|once|TRBJ2-3
TGTGCCAGCAGCCCCCGTACTAACTCAGATACGCAGTATTTT
CASSPRTNSDTQYF
>TRBV5-1|-|-|TRBJ2-6
TGCGCCAGCAGCTTACCAGGTCTCGCTGGGGCCAACGTCCTGACTTTC
CASSLPGLAGANVLTF
>TRBV28|-|-|TRBJ2-3
TGTGCCAGCAGTTTACGCGGAGCGGAGCGGTACACAGATACGCAGTATTTT
CASSLRGAERYTDTQYF
>TRBV11-2|-|-|TRBJ2-7
TGTGCCAGCAGCCAAGGGGGGGCCTGGGTCTCCTACGAGCAGTACTTC
CASSQGGAWVSYEQYF
>TRBV28|-|-|TRBJ1-5
TGTGCCAGCAGACGACCGGGACAATGGCATTTT
CASRRPGQWHF
>TRBV11-3|-|-|TRBJ1-2
TGTGCCAGCAGCAGAGGGAACTATGGCTACACCTTC
CASSRGNYGYTF
>TRBV27|-|-|TRBJ2-7
TGTGCCAGCAGTTTTCAGGCTGCCTACGAGCAGTACTTC
CASSFQAAYEQYF
>TRBV28|-|-|TRBJ2-7
TGTGCCAGCAGTTCCCAGACTACCCTCTACGAGCAGTACTTC
CASSSQTTLYEQYF
>TRBV27|-|-|TRBJ2-1
TGTGCCAGCAGTTTATCGGACAGCTCGTCTAGCTTTGAGCAGTTCTTC
CASSLSDSSSSFEQFF
>TRBV19|TRBD1|-|TRBJ1-5
TGTGCCCCTAATTTGGGGACAGGGGGTTTTTGGCCCCAGCATTTT
CAPNLGTGGFWPQHF
>TRBV27|-|-|TRBJ1-2
TGTGCCAGCAGTCCAGCAGAGAACTATGGCTACACCTTC
CASSPAENYGYTF
>TRBV5-1|-|-|TRBJ2-2
TGCGCCAGCAGCCGCGGGGTCGCGAACACCGGGGAGCTGTTTTTT
CASSRGVANTGELFF
>TRBV5-1|-|-|TRBJ2-5
TGCGCCAGCAGCCGGGACACTCCTTCGGGGGAGCAGTACTTC
CASSRDTPSGEQYF
>TRBV5-8|-|-|TRBJ2-7
TGTGCCAGCAGCCCGAACTACGAGCAGTACTTC
CASSPNYEQYF
>TRBV27|TRBD1|-|TRBJ2-7
TGTGCCAGCAGTCGCAAGCGTCCCGGGACAGTACTTTCCTACGAGCAGTACTTC
CASSRKRPGTVLSYEQYF
>TRBV7-9|-|-|TRBJ2-2
TGTGCCAGCAGCTTAACCAGCATCACCCCCGGGGAGCTGTTTTTT
CASSLTSITPGELFF
>TRBV6-6|-|-|TRBJ1-1
TGTGCCAGCAGTACCCAGGCGACTGAAGCTTTCTTT
CASSTQATEAFF
>TRBV7-9|-|-|TRBJ1-1
TGTGCCAGCAGCTCCGCAGCCTTTAACACTGAAGCTTTCTTT
CASSSAAFNTEAFF
>TRBV27|-|-|TRBJ1-2
TGTGCCAGCTCCGACAGGAACTATGGCTACACCTTC
CASSDRNYGYTF
>TRBV28|-|-|TRBJ2-7
TGTGCCAGCACCGCCGGGACGGCATTCCACGAGCAGTACTTC
CASTAGTAFHEQYF
>TRBV11-2|-|once|TRBJ2-7
TGTGCCAGCAGCAGACTTGGGGATAGCGGTAGCTCCTACGAGCAGTACTTC
CASSRLGDSGSSYEQYF
>TRBV29-1|TRBD1|-|TRBJ2-7
TGCAGCGCCACCGGGAAGGGGACAGGGGGTACTTACGAGCAGTACTTC
CSATGKGTGGTYEQYF
>TRBV28|-|-|TRBJ2-7
TGTGCCAGCAGAGCCCCGGGCAGAGGAGGCTACGAGCAGTACTTC
CASRAPGRGGYEQYF
>TRBV25-1|TRBD2|-|TRBJ2-7
TGTGCCAGCAGTGAAGTAGCGGGGCTAAAGTACGAGCAGTACTTC
CASSEVAGLKYEQYF
>TRBV4-1|TRBD2|once|TRBJ2-2
TGCGCCAGCAGCCAAGCCGGGAGGGACACCGGGGAGCTGTTTTTT
CASSQAGRDTGELFF
>TRBV6-6|-|few|TRBJ2-7
TGTGCCAGCGGCACAATAGCCTACGAGCAGTACTTC
CASGTIAYEQYF